The 18 T cell receptor beta chains listed next were all sequenced from one sample in a study of blood T cell repertoires in COVID-19. Data came from immunoSEQ multiplex PCR; TCRdb stores just in-frame clones and leaves some out. The sample gives roughly 120,000 clones, over 70% of which show up once; 0.7% to 0.85% is in the top ten. The specimen sequenced was peripheral blood. The receptors come from a woman in her 70s with acute or convalescent COVID-19.

This CDR3 reads CASSARTGNTGELFF. The CDR3 region has the DNA TGTGCCAGCAGCGCCCGGACAGGGAACACCGGGGAGCTGTTTTTT. This chain uses TRBV6-5 with TRBJ2-2; the match to TRBD1 covers 7 bases. With V trimmed by 6 bases and J by 1 base, 5 bases remained unmatched. Germline loops: CDR1 MNHEY, CDR2 SVGAGI. The CDR3 consists of 15 residues.

The CDR3 loop is CASSFPTGFNEKLFF. The CDR3 DNA sequence: TGTGCCAGCAGTTTCCCGACTGGATTTAATGAAAAACTGTTTTTT. This chain links TRBV6-7 with TRBJ1-4; D gene uncertain. TRBV6-7 counts as an open reading frame of uncertain function. Trimming removed 4 bases at V and 4 bases at J, with 13 bases between. The CDR3 contains 15 residues.

The sample holds a few counts of this clone. V is TRBV5-6 and J is TRBJ1-3, with TRBD1 matching 9 bases. V was pared by 4 bases and J by 7 bases, with 9 bases of the junction left unmatched. The CDR3 is 15 amino acids. CDR1 and CDR2 (germline): SGHDT, YYEEEE. The CDR3 loop is CASSPPGTGYNTIYF. CDR3 coding DNA: TGTGCCAGCAGCCCCCCGGGGACAGGGTATAACACCATATATTTT.

The chain combines TRBV6-1 with TRBJ1-5; 9 nucleotides agree with TRBD1. Trimming removed 4 bases from V and 3 bases from J; junction bases left unmatched: 7. This CDR3 region has 16 residues. Per germline, CDR1 MNHNS and CDR2 SASEGT. CDR3 sequence: CASSGRTGAYNQPQHF. CDR3 coding DNA: TGTGCCAGCAGTGGCCGGACAGGGGCCTACAATCAGCCCCAGCATTTT.

This clone was detected only a few times. CDR3 loop: CASSIQGNTGELFF. CDR3 DNA sequence: TGTGCCAGTAGTATACAGGGGAACACCGGGGAGCTGTTTTTT. This chain links TRBV19 with TRBJ2-2; a weak D match, TRBD1 (5 bases). Between the trimmed V and J ends, which lost 2 bases and 1 base, there was a span of 5 bases. The CDR3 contains 14 residues. Germline CDR1 is LNHDA and CDR2 is SQIVND (reference sequence). The whole variable domain, filled in from reference TRBV19 and TRBJ2-2, reads DGGITQSPKYLFRKEGQNVTLSCEQNLNHDAMYWYRQDPGQGLRLIYYSQIVNDFQKGDIAEGYSVSREKKESFPLTVTSAQKNPTAFYLCASSIQGNTGELFFGEGSRLTVL.

The genes are TRBV6-5 and TRBJ1-2, with TRBD1 identical over 8 bases. Germline-derived CDR1 and CDR2 are MNHEY and SVGAGI. Trimming cost V 6 bases and J 4 bases; bases outside gene matches: 10. The CDR3 has 15 residues. The CDR3 DNA reads as TGTGCCAGCAGGCAGGGGGCCAACTCGTTCTATGGCTACACCTTC. Amino acids: CASRQGANSFYGYTF.

The genes are TRBV30 and TRBJ2-3; D uncertain. This CDR3 spans 13 amino acids. Germline V gene lookup returns CDR1 GTSNPN and CDR2 SVGIG (reference sequence). V dropped 3 bases and J dropped 1 base, with 8 bases sitting between them. CDR3 sequence reads: CAWSNEGTDTQYF. CDR3 bases: TGTGCCTGGAGCAACGAGGGCACAGATACGCAGTATTTT.

The chain links TRBV6-5 to TRBJ1-1, with TRBD1 as a possible D gene (6 bases). Trimming shortened V by 6 bases and J by 0 bases, and 11 bases separated the two germline ends. This CDR3 comprises 14 residues. Germline V gene sequence: CDR1 MNHEY, CDR2 SVGAGI. CDR3 bases: TGTGCCAGCAGCAACGGGGGGCTGAACACTGAAGCTTTCTTT. Translation: CASSNGGLNTEAFF.

The chain links TRBV12-3 or TRBV12-4 to TRBJ2-1; TRBD2 matches at 8 bases. The CDR3 totals 13 residues. The V gene end was trimmed by 1 base and the J gene end by 10 bases; junction bases not matched to a gene: 3. This CDR3 is CASSLVAGGEQFF. The CDR3 nucleotides are TGTGCCAGCAGTTTAGTCGCGGGAGGCGAGCAGTTCTTC.

The chain employs TRBV7-9 and TRBJ2-1; 16 bases are a match to TRBD2. Germline CDR1 and CDR2: SEHNR and FQNEAQ (reference sequence). Trimming cost V 5 bases and J 8 bases; bases outside gene matches: 3. The CDR3 has 15 amino acids. The CDR3 DNA is TGTGCCAGCAGCCTTGGGACTAGCGGGGGGGATGAGCAGTTCTTC. This codes for CASSLGTSGGDEQFF.

J is TRBJ1-3 and V is TRBV27; maybe TRBD1 (5 bases). CDR1 is MNHEY, CDR2 SMNVEV, per germline (reference sequence). V was cut by 2 bases and J by 4 bases, with 21 bases left in between. The CDR3 consists of 18 residues. The CDR3 DNA is TGTGCCAGCAGTTTACTCCGGATAGGGGTAAGTTTCGGAAACACCATATATTTT. Encoded protein: CASSLLRIGVSFGNTIYF.

This clone was recorded a few times. The chain is built from TRBV10-3 and TRBJ1-2, with a weak D call TRBD1 (5 bases). V was trimmed by 3 bases and J by 0 bases, leaving 8 bases between them. The CDR3 spans 14 residues. The germline gives CDR1 ENHRY, CDR2 SYGVKD. CDR3 DNA sequence: TGTGCCATCAGTGATGGGGCAGCTAACTATGGCTACACCTTC. Protein sequence: CAISDGAANYGYTF.

V gene TRBV14 combines with J gene TRBJ1-1; a possible D gene is TRBD1 (5 bases). This CDR3 region has 15 residues. CDR1 and CDR2 (germline): SGHDN, FVKESK. V was shortened by 1 base and J by 0 bases, with 9 bases between the two germline ends. CDR3 sequence (DNA): TGTGCCAGCAGCCAAGTTGACAGTTTGAACACTGAAGCTTTCTTT. This gives the protein CASSQVDSLNTEAFF.

The rearrangement joins TRBV5-1 to TRBJ2-1; D is uncertain. This CDR3 is built from 14 residues. Trimming took off 1 base at V and 0 bases at J, with 5 bases between the two ends. Germline CDR1 SGHRS, CDR2 YFSETQ. CDR3 protein: CASSLSSSYNEQFF. For the CDR3, the DNA is TGCGCCAGCAGCTTGTCGAGCTCCTACAATGAGCAGTTCTTC. Based on the CDR3 plus reference TRBV5-1 and TRBJ2-1, the full variable domain is KAGVTQTPRYLIKTRGQQVTLSCSPISGHRSVSWYQQTPGQGLQFLFEYFSETQRNKGNFPGRFSGRQFSNSRSEMNVSTLELGDSALYLCASSLSSSYNEQFFGPGTRLTVL.

V is TRBV15 and J is TRBJ1-2; possible D gene TRBD1, 6 bases. V was cut by 0 bases and J by 7 bases, with 18 bases left in between. CDR3 length equals 16 residues. Germline assignment: CDR1 LNHNV and CDR2 YYDKDF (reference sequence). CDR3 DNA sequence: TGTGCCACCAGCAGAGACATTGGAGGGGGGGCGCTTGGCTACACCTTC. This encodes CATSRDIGGGALGYTF.

The rearrangement links TRBV19 to TRBJ1-6, with 8 bases that match TRBD1. Germline loops: CDR1 LNHDA, CDR2 SQIVND (reference sequence). The J segment lost 10 bases and the V segment lost 6 bases, leaving 5 bases of the junction unmatched. The CDR3 runs 13 residues. The DNA of the CDR3 is TGTGCCAGTAGAGGACAGGGCTGGTCACCCCTCCACTTT. Translated, it gives CASRGQGWSPLHF. The full variable domain, completed using reference TRBV19 and TRBJ1-6, is DGGITQSPKYLFRKEGQNVTLSCEQNLNHDAMYWYRQDPGQGLRLIYYSQIVNDFQKGDIAEGYSVSREKKESFPLTVTSAQKNPTAFYLCASRGQGWSPLHFGNGTRLTVT.

The chain uses TRBV19 and TRBJ2-1; 11 nucleotides match TRBD1. This CDR3 contains 16 residues. The V gene end was trimmed by 5 bases and the J gene end by 8 bases; junction bases not matched to a gene: 11. Germline V gene lookup returns CDR1 LNHDA and CDR2 SQIVND (reference sequence). The CDR3 spells CASSSRGQGARDEQFF. The CDR3 DNA is TGTGCCAGTAGTTCGAGAGGACAGGGGGCGCGGGATGAGCAGTTCTTC. Looking up the rest from reference TRBV19 and TRBJ2-1 gives the full variable domain: DGGITQSPKYLFRKEGQNVTLSCEQNLNHDAMYWYRQDPGQGLRLIYYSQIVNDFQKGDIAEGYSVSREKKESFPLTVTSAQKNPTAFYLCASSSRGQGARDEQFFGPGTRLTVL.

V is TRBV5-5 and J is TRBJ1-4; TRBD1 matches at 8 bases. V shed 3 bases and J 2 bases; nucleotides not matched to a gene: 3. The germline CDR1 and CDR2 sequences are SGHKS and YYEKEE (reference sequence). This CDR3 is built from 15 residues. The CDR3 region is CASSWDRSTNEKLFF. In nucleotides, the CDR3 is TGTGCCAGCAGCTGGGACAGGTCTACTAATGAAAAACTGTTTTTT.